The entry below gives a single TCR beta chain sequence along with its context. The same CDR3 arises from other DNA sequences in this sample as well. This sample is drawn from a study of shared clonotypes between healthy human individuals. CD4+ cells yielded CD45RA+ naive and CD45RA-negative memory subsets. Germline values: CDR1 MNHNS, CDR2 SASEGT. V lost 1 base and J 1 base, leaving 8 bases between the germline ends. The CDR3 is made up of 15 amino acids. Repertoires were generated with immunoSEQ multiplex PCR, while TCRdb's copy carries only in-frame clones and drops some. The sample has millions of clones, roughly nine tenths seen once.

J is TRBJ1-5 and V is TRBV6-1, with a possible D match to TRBD1 (5 bases). What was sequenced was naive CD4+ T cells sorted from blood. The subset here: CD45RA+ positively selected. The source of this sequence is a man between 18 and 35 years old in good health. The CDR3 spells CASSEGGRSNQPQHF. In nucleotides, the CDR3 is TGTGCCAGCAGTGAAGGGGGACGGAGCAATCAGCCCCAGCATTTT.